Listed below are T cell receptor beta chains from one sample, sequenced in a study of shared clonotypes between healthy human individuals. Libraries were prepared by immunoSEQ multiplex PCR; TCRdb keeps only in-frame clonotypes and omits some of them. The data show roughly 2.2 million clones, 92% seen once. Sequenced sample: naive CD4+ T cells from PBMCs. The receptors shown here come from a man in his late teens or twenties in good health. Some clones in this sample may be carry-over from other donors' samples. CDR3s include the opening cysteine and the closing phenylalanine or tryptophan. The D gene is left open where the match is weak. Not all rows give a size; the values are once, few, many and, for expanded clones, a class.

v_gene	d_gene	j_gene	abundance	CDR3aa	CDR3nt
TRBV28	-	TRBJ2-5	-	CASSLGYSGWWDF	TGTGCCAGCAGTTTAGGGTACAGTGGTTGGTGGGACTTC
TRBV28	-	TRBJ1-5	-	CASSSSGAWPPQHF	-
TRBV15	TRBD1	TRBJ1-4	-	CATSREDRENEKLFF	TGTGCCACCAGCAGAGAGGACAGGGAGAATGAAAAACTGTTTTTT
TRBV18	-	TRBJ2-2	-	CASSPPNGQAKAGELFF	TGTGCCAGCTCACCACCGAATGGTCAGGCCAAGGCCGGGGAGCTGTTTTTT
TRBV4-1	-	TRBJ2-3	-	CASSQVGLGDTQYF	TGCGCCAGCAGCCAAGTCGGCCTGGGGGATACGCAGTATTTT
TRBV7-9	TRBD1	TRBJ2-7	once	CASSDGDRIYEQYF	TGTGCCAGCAGCGACGGGGACAGGATCTACGAGCAGTACTTC
TRBV25-1	TRBD1	TRBJ2-7	-	CASSEFRDSYEQYF	TGTGCCAGCAGTGAATTCCGGGACAGCTACGAGCAGTACTTC
TRBV27	TRBD2	TRBJ2-3	-	CASSLLGLETDTQYF	TGTGCCAGCAGTTTATTGGGACTAGAGACAGATACGCAGTATTTT
TRBV29-1	-	TRBJ2-5	few	CSVDQGGETQYF	TGCAGCGTTGACCAGGGTGGGGAGACCCAGTACTTC
TRBV21-1	-	TRBJ2-3	once	CASSTDTDTQYF	TGTGCCAGCAGCACGGACACAGATACGCAGTATTTT
TRBV28	-	TRBJ2-2	-	CASSFSVGAGELFF	TGTGCCAGCAGTTTTAGTGTTGGGGCCGGGGAGCTGTTTTTT
TRBV5-1	TRBD2	TRBJ2-7	-	CASNQNRGLAGFDEQYF	TGCGCCAGCAACCAAAATCGGGGACTAGCGGGGTTCGACGAGCAGTACTTC
TRBV10-3	-	TRBJ2-7	-	CAISDLRPSGYEQYF	TGTGCCATCAGTGATCTGAGGCCCAGCGGCTACGAGCAGTACTTC
TRBV21-1	-	TRBJ1-1	-	CASKPDRGGSSNTEAFF	TGTGCCAGCAAACCGGACAGGGGGGGATCTTCGAACACTGAAGCTTTCTTT
TRBV7-3	-	TRBJ2-7	-	CASSPASGEQYF	TGTGCCAGCAGTCCCGCGTCGGGTGAGCAGTACTTC
TRBV29-1	TRBD2	TRBJ2-1	-	CSVVALAELYNEQFF	TGCAGCGTTGTGGCCCTAGCGGAACTATACAATGAGCAGTTCTTC
TRBV6-5	-	TRBJ1-1	-	CASSYSPRAGPSEAFF	TGTGCCAGCAGTTACAGCCCCCGGGCAGGGCCCTCTGAAGCTTTCTTT
TRBV9	-	TRBJ2-7	-	CASSVGTSGGSYEQYF	TGTGCCAGCAGCGTGGGGACTTCAGGGGGATCCTACGAGCAGTACTTC
TRBV30	-	TRBJ2-3	-	CAWSPRDTQYF	TGTGCCTGGAGCCCCCGCGATACGCAGTATTTT
TRBV27	-	TRBJ2-3	-	CASRRGARYLDTQYF	TGTGCCAGCCGACGAGGGGCGCGCTACCTAGATACGCAGTATTTT
TRBV7-7	-	TRBJ2-5	-	CASSLDGSLGAQYF	TGTGCCAGCAGCTTAGATGGGAGCTTGGGGGCCCAGTACTTC
TRBV7-6	-	TRBJ2-7	-	CASSRALGRASYEQYF	TGTGCCAGCAGTCGTGCCCTTGGCAGGGCTTCCTACGAGCAGTACTTC